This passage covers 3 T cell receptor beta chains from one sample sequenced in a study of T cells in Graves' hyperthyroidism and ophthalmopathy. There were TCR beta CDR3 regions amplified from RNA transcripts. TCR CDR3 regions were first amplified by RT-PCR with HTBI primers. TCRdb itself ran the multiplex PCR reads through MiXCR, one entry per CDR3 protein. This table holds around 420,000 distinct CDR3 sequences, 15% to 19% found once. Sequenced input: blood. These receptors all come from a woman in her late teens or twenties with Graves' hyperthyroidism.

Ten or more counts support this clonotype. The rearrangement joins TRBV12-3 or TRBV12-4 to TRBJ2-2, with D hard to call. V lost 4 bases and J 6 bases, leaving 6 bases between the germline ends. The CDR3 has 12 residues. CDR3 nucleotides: TGTGCCAGCAGTTACAACTCCGGGGAGCTGTTTTTT. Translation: CASSYNSGELFF.

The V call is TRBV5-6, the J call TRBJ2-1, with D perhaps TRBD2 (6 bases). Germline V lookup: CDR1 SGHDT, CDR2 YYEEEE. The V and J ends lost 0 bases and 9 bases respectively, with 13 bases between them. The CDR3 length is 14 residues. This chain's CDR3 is CASSLGPAGTEQFF. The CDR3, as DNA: TGTGCCAGCAGCTTGGGGCCGGCGGGGACTGAGCAGTTCTTC. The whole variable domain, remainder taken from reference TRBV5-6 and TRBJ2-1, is DAGVTQSPTHLIKTRGQQVTLRCSPKSGHDTVSWYQQALGQGPQFIFQYYEEEERQRGNFPDRFSGHQFPNYSSELNVNALLLGDSALYLCASSLGPAGTEQFFGPGTRLTVL.

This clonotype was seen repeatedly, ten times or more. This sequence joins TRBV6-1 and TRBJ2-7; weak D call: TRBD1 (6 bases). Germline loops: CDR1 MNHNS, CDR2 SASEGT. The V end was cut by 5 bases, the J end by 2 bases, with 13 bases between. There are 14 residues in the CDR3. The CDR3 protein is CASSKQGPPYEQYF. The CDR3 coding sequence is TGTGCCAGCAGTAAACAGGGACCCCCCTACGAGCAGTACTTC.